This is a list of T cell receptor beta chains from one sample in a study of T-cell memory formation after mild COVID-19. TCRdb re-called the 5' RACE reads with MiXCR, one entry per CDR3 protein. The sample comprises over 35,000 distinct CDR3 sequences, 8% to 10% of which are singletons, and roughly 12% rests with the top ten. Sequenced input: PBMCs or a T cell subset sorted from them (not recorded which). These receptors were taken from an adult woman who had mild COVID-19 (a few samples of this study predate the infection). Cell type and time point are not known. The CDR3 runs from the conserved cysteine through the conserved F or W. D genes are given only for firm matches. The listing skips clone size in some rows; elsewhere it reads once, few, many or a size class.

clone_size | j_call | v_call | d_call | cdr3_aa | cdr3_nt
- | TRBJ1-5 | TRBV27 | - | CASSSESNQPQHF | TGTGCCAGCAGTTCGGAGAGCAATCAGCCCCAGCATTTT
many | TRBJ2-1 | TRBV20-1 | - | CSAIGSSYNEQFF | TGCAGTGCTATAGGTAGCTCCTACAATGAGCAGTTCTTC
few | TRBJ2-1 | TRBV6-2/TRBV6-3 | TRBD2 | CASRSGLLGYNEQFF | TGTGCCAGCAGGTCGGGACTACTAGGATACAATGAGCAGTTCTTC
few | TRBJ1-4 | TRBV12-3/TRBV12-4 | TRBD1 | CASPLGSGQGGEKLFF | TGTGCCAGCCCCTTAGGGTCGGGACAGGGCGGAGAAAAACTGTTTTTT
- | TRBJ2-1 | TRBV6-6 | - | CASIGYNEQFF | TGTGCCAGCATTGGGTACAATGAGCAGTTCTTC
many | TRBJ2-2 | TRBV5-5 | TRBD2 | CASSPKSGTSGSSVTGELFF | TGTGCCAGCAGCCCGAAATCCGGGACTAGCGGGAGTAGTGTCACCGGGGAGCTGTTTTTT
- | TRBJ1-5 | TRBV6-6 | - | CASRSKSGPAGQPQHF | TGTGCCAGCAGATCCAAATCGGGGCCTGCCGGACAGCCCCAGCATTTT
many | TRBJ2-3 | TRBV3-1 | TRBD2 | CASSRLTLAGGSPTDTQYF | TGTGCCAGCAGCCGTCTCACCCTAGCCGGGGGGTCGCCCACAGATACGCAGTATTTT
many | TRBJ2-4 | TRBV10-2 | TRBD1 | CASGQGMNIQYF | TGCGCCAGCGGACAGGGGATGAACATTCAGTACTTC
few | TRBJ2-5 | TRBV7-2 | TRBD2 | CASSLGSGGGEETQYF | TGTGCCAGCAGCTTAGGATCCGGGGGGGGAGAAGAGACCCAGTACTTC
- | TRBJ2-1 | TRBV29-1 | - | CSVGKGTYNEQFF | TGCAGCGTTGGGAAAGGGACCTACAATGAGCAGTTCTTC
- | TRBJ1-1 | TRBV14 | - | CASSQDPQGEAFF | TGTGCCAGCAGCCAAGATCCGCAGGGGGAAGCTTTCTTT
- | TRBJ1-6 | TRBV20-1 | - | CSAKDRGSYNSPLHF | TGCAGTGCTAAGGACAGAGGCTCCTATAATTCACCCCTCCACTTT
once | TRBJ1-3 | TRBV7-2 | TRBD1 | CASSFSGTVPATIYF | TGTGCCAGCAGCTTTTCTGGGACAGTCCCTGCCACCATATATTTT
few | TRBJ1-1 | TRBV30 | - | CAWSVIDGTEAFF | TGTGCCTGGAGTGTAATTGACGGTACTGAAGCTTTCTTT
- | TRBJ2-1 | TRBV4-3 | TRBD1 | CASSLLDRGLHEQFF | TGCGCCAGCAGCCTGTTGGACAGGGGGCTTCATGAGCAGTTCTTC
- | TRBJ2-3 | TRBV7-6 | TRBD1 | CASSLTGSLDTQYF | TGTGCCAGCAGCTTGACAGGGTCGTTGGATACGCAGTATTTT
- | TRBJ1-3 | TRBV7-2 | - | CASSSSLSRHGNTIYF | TGTGCCAGCAGCTCAAGTCTTTCGCGGCACGGAAACACCATATATTTT
few | TRBJ2-7 | TRBV29-1 | TRBD2 | CSVITSGTYEQYF | TGCAGCGTAATAACTAGCGGTACCTACGAGCAGTACTTC
- | TRBJ1-2 | TRBV4-2 | TRBD1 | CASSQDRQGMENGYTF | TGTGCCAGCAGCCAAGACAGACAGGGGATGGAAAATGGCTACACCTTC
many | TRBJ1-2 | TRBV5-1 | - | CASSSSGPGYTF | TGCGCCAGCAGCTCCTCTGGACCTGGCTACACCTTC
many | TRBJ2-5 | TRBV5-1 | - | CASSLALSQETQYF | TGCGCCAGCAGCTTGGCCCTGTCCCAAGAGACCCAGTACTTC
few | TRBJ2-7 | TRBV12-3/TRBV12-4 | - | CASSPAGREQYF | TGTGCCAGCAGTCCCGCCGGAAGAGAGCAGTACTTC
- | TRBJ2-4 | TRBV12-3/TRBV12-4 | - | CASKNGLNIQYF | TGTGCCAGCAAAAACGGCTTAAACATTCAGTACTTC
medium-sized | TRBJ2-4 | TRBV4-3 | TRBD1 | CASSQTGQGRRNIQYF | TGCGCCAGCAGCCAAACCGGACAGGGGCGAAGGAACATTCAGTACTTC
many | TRBJ2-7 | TRBV12-3/TRBV12-4 | - | CASSPIPGLSYEQYF | TGTGCCAGCAGCCCGATTCCGGGACTTTCCTACGAGCAGTACTTC
- | TRBJ2-2 | TRBV2 | - | CARRARGQTGELFF | TGTGCCAGAAGGGCCCGCGGACAGACCGGGGAGCTGTTTTTT
- | TRBJ1-1 | TRBV5-4 | - | CASSFLGAPEAFF | TGTGCCAGCAGCTTCCTCGGAGCCCCTGAAGCTTTCTTT
- | TRBJ1-5 | TRBV4-2 | - | CASSHSTAPGNQPQHF | TGTGCCAGCAGCCACTCGACAGCCCCAGGCAATCAGCCCCAGCATTTT
few | TRBJ1-1 | TRBV6-2/TRBV6-3 | - | CASTRGSMNTEAFF | TGTGCCAGCACCCGAGGGAGCATGAACACTGAAGCTTTCTTT
few | TRBJ1-2 | TRBV30 | - | CAWSVVPLGGGYTF | TGTGCCTGGAGTGTAGTGCCCCTCGGTGGCGGCTACACCTTC
- | TRBJ2-3 | TRBV11-2 | TRBD2 | CASSSSISSGRADTQYF | TGTGCCAGCAGCTCGTCTATAAGTAGCGGGAGGGCAGATACGCAGTATTTT
- | TRBJ2-2 | TRBV24-1 | TRBD2 | CATRASGSIGELFF | TGTGCCACCAGGGCTAGCGGGAGTATCGGGGAGCTGTTTTTT
- | TRBJ2-3 | TRBV18 | - | CASSPMTGGDTQYF | TGTGCCAGCTCACCCATGACAGGAGGGGATACGCAGTATTTT